This T cell receptor (beta chain) was retrieved from a study of T-cell memory formation after mild COVID-19. Study-wide context: Most TCR clusters belonged to a single donor.

In TCRdb, the 5' RACE reads were re-called with MiXCR into one record per CDR3 protein. Of about 340,000 distinct CDR3 sequences in the sample, 20% to 25% were seen once. Comments on this clonotype: Its antigen is not known.

CDR1 is SGHNT and CDR2 is YYREEE in the germline V gene (reference sequence). The CDR3 loop spans 14 amino acids. Trimming pared 1 base from V and 4 bases from J, leaving 11 bases between. Study-level results: CD4+ contracting clones lay mainly in CM and EM, CD8+ ones in EMRA. Clones that shrank (day 15 to 85) were balanced CD4/CD8, whereas later expanders leaned CD4+.

The sequence came from a man aged 18 to 30 who had mild COVID-19 (a few samples of this study predate the infection). Cell type and time point are not known. Material for sequencing was PBMCs or a T cell subset sorted from them (not recorded which). The rearrangement joins TRBV5-4 to TRBJ1-2; D is unresolved. The CDR3 bases are TGTGCCAGCAGCTTGATTGGACTCGCCTATGGCTACACCTTC. Amino acid sequence: CASSLIGLAYGYTF.